This TCR beta chain was observed in a study of shared clonotypes between healthy human individuals. The germline V gene has CDR1 KGHSH and CDR2 LQKENI. With 6 bases removed from V and 8 bases from J, the gap between germline ends came to 16 bases. There are 13 residues in the CDR3. Sequencing was performed with immunoSEQ multiplex PCR; in TCRdb, only in-frame clones are kept and a portion is missing. The table records under 1,100,000 clones, approximately 68% of them present only once. General study findings and limits: Despite large depth, sorted-subset datasets appeared incompletely sequenced.

Details on this clone: No antigen is known for it.

The sample taken for sequencing was memory CD4+ T cells sorted from blood. Subset described: CD45RA-negative fraction. The source is a young man in good health. This sequence joins TRBV18 and TRBJ1-2, with D perhaps TRBD1 (5 bases). The CDR3 here is CASSPSKGQGYTF. The CDR3 nucleotides read TGTGCCAGCTCCCCCAGTAAGGGGCAGGGCTACACCTTC.